A single sample is the source of the 29 T cell receptor beta chains below, sequenced in a study of T cell responses to AZD1222 COVID-19 vaccine. Profiling relied on immunoSEQ multiplex PCR, and the TCRdb table lists in-frame clones only, not all of them. The table lists 60,000 to 90,000 clones, about nine tenths of them singletons, with more than 15% in the top ten. The source was peripheral blood, collected 28 days after the second AZD1222 dose. The receptor set was obtained from an adult who received the AZD1222 COVID-19 vaccine.

The chain links TRBV10-3 to TRBJ1-6; no clear D. Germline V gene data show CDR1 as ENHRY and CDR2 as SYGVKD. The V gene lost 4 bases and the J gene lost 7 bases, with 11 bases spanning the gap. The CDR3 has 14 amino acids. CDR3 protein: CAISAALENSPLHF. CDR3 nucleotides: TGTGCCATCAGTGCCGCCCTCGAGAATTCACCCCTCCACTTT.

The rearrangement joins TRBV9 to TRBJ2-2, with D perhaps matching TRBD1 or TRBD2 (6 bases each). Trimming shortened V by 4 bases and J by 4 bases, and 17 bases separated the two germline ends. Germline assignment: CDR1 SGDLS and CDR2 YYNGEE. The length of the CDR3 is 16 residues. The CDR3 region has the DNA TGTGCCAGCAGCCCCCCCGGGGGCAGGATCACCGGGGAGCTGTTTTTT. This encodes CASSPPGGRITGELFF.

This clone was observed a single time. The chain has TRBV30 and TRBJ1-2, with D perhaps TRBD1 (6 bases). The CDR3 is 10 amino acids. V gave up 7 bases and J gave up 6 bases, with 9 bases separating them. Looked up from germline, CDR1 is GTSNPN and CDR2 is SVGIG (reference sequence). The CDR3 loop reads CASDRNGYTF. Here the CDR3 DNA reads TGTGCCTCGGACAGAAATGGCTACACCTTC.

This chain uses TRBV7-2 with TRBJ2-1, with D unclear. Germline assignment: CDR1 SGHTA and CDR2 FQGNSA. The V end lost 5 bases, the J end lost 2 bases, and 16 bases lay between the germline ends. The CDR3 has 16 residues. The CDR3 region has the DNA TGTGCCAGCAGCCTCTTTAGCAGTAGCACCTACAATGAGCAGTTCTTC. This translates into CASSLFSSSTYNEQFF.

In this sample, this clone turned up a few times. The chain links TRBV7-2 to TRBJ1-1; D ambiguous. The CDR3 has 15 residues. Trimming removed 2 bases from V and 0 bases from J, with 10 bases in between. Germline CDR1 SGHTA, CDR2 FQGNSA. The CDR3 DNA is TGTGCCAGCAGCTTAAGTTGGGGTCTGAACACTGAAGCTTTCTTT. Protein sequence: CASSLSWGLNTEAFF.

The chain couples TRBV4-1 to TRBJ2-1, with D possibly matching TRBD2 (5 bases). Germline V lookup: CDR1 MGHRA, CDR2 YSYEKL. Trimming removed 5 bases from V and 6 bases from J, with 14 bases in between. The CDR3 runs to 14 residues. CDR3: CASSGPGNSNEQFF. The CDR3, as DNA: TGCGCCAGCAGCGGTCCCGGGAATTCCAATGAGCAGTTCTTC.

This clone was seen once. The rearrangement uses TRBV4-1 and TRBJ1-6; TRBD1 is a possible D gene (6 bases). The V end lost 6 bases, the J end lost 7 bases, and 22 bases lay between the germline ends. Germline V CDR1 and CDR2: MGHRA, YSYEKL. There are 17 residues in the CDR3. The CDR3: CASRDVLLQGLNSPLHF. In DNA, the CDR3 is TGCGCCAGCAGAGATGTCCTATTGCAGGGGCTAAATTCACCCCTCCACTTT.

This chain joins TRBV5-1 and TRBJ1-2; possibly TRBD1 for D (5 bases). Between the trimmed V and J ends, which lost 1 base and 6 bases, there was a span of 7 bases. CDR1 is SGHRS, CDR2 YFSETQ, per germline. CDR3 length: 12 amino acids. The CDR3 coding sequence is TGCGCCAGCAGCTTGCAGGGAGATGGCTACACCTTC. Protein product: CASSLQGDGYTF.

V gene TRBV18 combines with J gene TRBJ1-2, with D maybe TRBD1 (5 bases). Trimming stripped 3 bases from V and 3 bases from J, with 14 bases between. CDR3 length: 15 residues. The germline V gene has CDR1 KGHSH and CDR2 LQKENI. In nucleotides, the CDR3 is TGTGCCAGCTCACCCTCGGCAGGGAGAGACTATGGCTACACCTTC. This codes for CASSPSAGRDYGYTF.

The V and J genes are TRBV9 and TRBJ1-2; D gene uncertain. Germline V gene sequence: CDR1 SGDLS, CDR2 YYNGEE. Trimming pared 3 bases from V and 10 bases from J, leaving 25 bases between. This CDR3 contains 16 residues. CDR3 nucleotides: TGTGCCAGCAGCGACGACCCGCAGTGGACGGTTCGTGACTACACCTTC. Protein: CASSDDPQWTVRDYTF.

This clone was counted only a few times. The V gene is TRBV5-5, the J gene TRBJ1-1, with a possible D match to TRBD1 (6 bases). The CDR3 is made up of 15 amino acids. Between the trimmed V and J ends, which lost 3 bases and 0 bases, there was a span of 12 bases. Germline-derived CDR1 and CDR2 are SGHKS and YYEKEE (reference sequence). Here the CDR3 reads CASSWIGGMNTEAFF. The DNA for the CDR3 is TGTGCCAGCAGCTGGATAGGGGGGATGAACACTGAAGCTTTCTTT.

The chain couples TRBV19 to TRBJ2-2, with no clear D. This CDR3 contains 14 residues. The germline gives CDR1 LNHDA, CDR2 SQIVND (reference sequence). Trimming took off 4 bases at V and 5 bases at J, with 11 bases between the two ends. As DNA, the CDR3 is TGTGCCAGTAGTACCCTGTCTATGACCGGGGAGCTGTTTTTT. Protein sequence: CASSTLSMTGELFF.

The chain links TRBV27 to TRBJ1-5; D is undetermined. Trimming stripped 2 bases from V and 3 bases from J, with 11 bases between. The CDR3 contains 15 residues. CDR1 MNHEY and CDR2 SMNVEV come from the germline V gene (reference sequence). The chain's CDR3 is CASSLNLGYNQPQHF. The CDR3 region has the DNA TGTGCCAGCAGTTTAAACTTGGGATACAATCAGCCCCAGCATTTT.

CDR3 protein: CASSYLSSGDTQYF. CDR3 nucleotides: TGTGCCAGCAGTTACCTCTCATCGGGTGATACGCAGTATTTT. The chain employs TRBV6-5 and TRBJ2-3, with D unresolved. Trimming pared 2 bases from V and 6 bases from J, leaving 12 bases between. Germline CDR1 MNHEY, CDR2 SVGAGI. The CDR3 contains 14 residues.

The rearrangement uses TRBV2 and TRBJ2-1, with 10 bases fitting TRBD2. CDR3 length: 14 amino acids. V shed 8 bases, J shed 3 bases, and the junction held 4 bases outside the gene matches. CDR1 and CDR2 (germline): SNHLY, FYNNEI. The DNA for the CDR3 is TGTGCCAGCGCGGGGACTAGCGTCTACAATGAGCAGTTCTTC. Translated: CASAGTSVYNEQFF. The full variable domain, in which reference TRBV2 and TRBJ2-1 provide the parts outside the CDR3, is EPEVTQTPSHQVTQMGQEVILRCVPISNHLYFYWYRQILGQKVEFLVSFYNNEISEKSEIFDDQFSVERPDGSNFTLKIRSTKLEDSAMYFCASAGTSVYNEQFFGPGTRLTVL.

The CDR3 region has the DNA TGTGCCAGCAGTCAAGGTGGACAGGGGGACTATGGCTACACCTTC. Protein sequence: CASSQGGQGDYGYTF. The J gene is TRBJ1-2, the V gene TRBV7-2; 10 bases map to TRBD1. The V gene end was trimmed by 6 bases and the J gene end by 3 bases; junction bases not matched to a gene: 7. This CDR3 has 15 residues. Looked up from germline, CDR1 is SGHTA and CDR2 is FQGNSA.

The genes are TRBV9 and TRBJ2-3, with D perhaps TRBD1 or TRBD2 (5 bases each). V lost 1 base, J lost 5 bases, and 17 bases lay in between. The CDR3 loop spans 16 amino acids. Germline CDR1 is SGDLS and CDR2 is YYNGEE. The CDR3 loop is CASSVPLELGGDTQYF. The CDR3 DNA is TGTGCCAGCAGCGTACCGCTCGAGCTTGGGGGAGATACGCAGTATTTT.

The chain carries TRBV19 and TRBJ1-6; D call uncertain. Trimming took 3 bases from V and 5 from J, leaving 14 bases between them. The CDR3 length is 16 residues. Germline V CDR1 and CDR2: LNHDA, SQIVND (reference sequence). The DNA for the CDR3 is TGTGCCAGTAGTATGGGTGGGGAGAGAAATAATTCACCCCTCCACTTT. Encoded protein: CASSMGGERNNSPLHF.

The J gene is TRBJ2-2, the V gene TRBV7-7; no definite D call. The CDR3 length is 14 residues. The germline CDR1 and CDR2 sequences are SSHAT and FNYEAQ (reference sequence). The V end lost 4 bases, the J end lost 1 base, and 7 bases lay between the germline ends. The CDR3 nucleotides are TGTGCCAGCAGCTCCTACATGAACACCGGGGAGCTGTTTTTT. It codes for CASSSYMNTGELFF.

This clone has just a few counts. This chain links TRBV30 with TRBJ1-3; D may be TRBD1 (5 bases). This CDR3 spans 14 amino acids. Trimming shortened V by 3 bases and J by 1 base, and 10 bases separated the two germline ends. Germline-derived CDR1 and CDR2 are GTSNPN and SVGIG (reference sequence). The CDR3 DNA reads as TGTGCCTGGAGGCTGGGACTTTCTGGAAACACCATATATTTT. Amino acid sequence: CAWRLGLSGNTIYF.

V and J are TRBV5-4 and TRBJ2-1, with TRBD1 identical over 10 bases. The CDR3 length is 15 residues. Germline loops: CDR1 SGHNT, CDR2 YYREEE (reference sequence). With V trimmed by 4 bases and J by 6 bases, 7 bases remained unmatched. CDR3 nucleotide sequence: TGTGCCAGCAGCATCGGGACAGGGGAGTCCAATGAGCAGTTCTTC. As protein: CASSIGTGESNEQFF.

CDR3 region: CASRAGTSGGAGEQFF. The CDR3 DNA reads TGTGCCAGCAGAGCCGGGACTAGCGGGGGGGCAGGTGAGCAGTTCTTC. The V gene is TRBV2, the J gene TRBJ2-1, with TRBD2 matching over 16 bases. This CDR3 region has 16 residues. V dropped 6 bases and J dropped 9; count of bases not matched to a gene: 8. Germline V lookup: CDR1 SNHLY, CDR2 FYNNEI. Combining the CDR3 with reference TRBV2 and TRBJ2-1 gives the whole variable domain EPEVTQTPSHQVTQMGQEVILRCVPISNHLYFYWYRQILGQKVEFLVSFYNNEISEKSEIFDDQFSVERPDGSNFTLKIRSTKLEDSAMYFCASRAGTSGGAGEQFFGPGTRLTVL.

This rearrangement joins TRBV10-1 to TRBJ1-5; D remains unclear. V was trimmed by 0 bases and J by 1 base, leaving 13 bases between them. The CDR3 loop spans 17 amino acids. CDR1 WNHNN and CDR2 SYGVQD come from the germline V gene (reference sequence). In DNA form, the CDR3 reads TGCGCCAGCAGTGAGTCGAAGGAGGAGACGAGCAATCAGCCCCAGCATTTT. Protein sequence: CASSESKEETSNQPQHF.

This clone was seen only once. This rearrangement joins TRBV5-1 to TRBJ2-1, with D tentatively TRBD2 (5 bases). The CDR3 consists of 13 residues. Germline V gene lookup returns CDR1 SGHRS and CDR2 YFSETQ. Trimming left V 4 bases short and J 5 bases short, with 10 bases between. The CDR3 protein is CASSRGVDNEQFF. The CDR3 DNA reads as TGCGCCAGCAGCCGGGGTGTGGACAATGAGCAGTTCTTC. Filled out from reference TRBV5-1 and TRBJ2-1, the complete variable domain reads KAGVTQTPRYLIKTRGQQVTLSCSPISGHRSVSWYQQTPGQGLQFLFEYFSETQRNKGNFPGRFSGRQFSNSRSEMNVSTLELGDSALYLCASSRGVDNEQFFGPGTRLTVL.

This chain connects TRBV4-1 to TRBJ2-7; D is unclear. V shed 3 bases and J shed 3 bases, with 15 bases lying between them. Germline CDR1 reads MGHRA; CDR2 reads YSYEKL. There are 15 residues in the CDR3. DNA of the CDR3: TGCGCCAGCAGCCATCTTGCGGCAGCAAACTACGAGCAGTACTTC. Translation gives CASSHLAAANYEQYF.

This sequence joins TRBV18 and TRBJ2-7, with D possibly TRBD1 on 5 matching bases. Between the trimmed V and J ends, which lost 3 bases and 4 bases, there was a span of 16 bases. This CDR3 is built from 15 residues. The germline V gene has CDR1 KGHSH and CDR2 LQKENI. This chain's CDR3 is CASSPGRANIYEQYF. CDR3 DNA sequence: TGTGCCAGCTCACCGGGCAGGGCGAATATTTACGAGCAGTACTTC.

This sequence joins TRBV2 and TRBJ1-3; no firm D call. CDR1 and CDR2 (germline): SNHLY, FYNNEI. V lost 1 base to trimming and J lost 0 bases, with 13 bases between them. The CDR3 contains 17 residues. The CDR3 region is CASSEGSSTRSGNTIYF. CDR3 nucleotides: TGTGCCAGCAGTGAAGGGTCATCTACACGCTCTGGAAACACCATATATTTT.

V usage is TRBV11-2 and J usage is TRBJ2-1, with 9 bases matching TRBD1. Per germline, CDR1 SGHAT and CDR2 FQNNGV. With V trimmed by 5 bases and J by 8 bases, 10 bases remained unmatched. This CDR3 spans 15 amino acids. The CDR3 region has the DNA TGTGCCAGCAGCACCCACAGGGGGCGAGGATATGAGCAGTTCTTC. It encodes CASSTHRGRGYEQFF.

This clone has ten or more counts. The chain couples TRBV18 to TRBJ2-2; D is undetermined. Germline V gene lookup returns CDR1 KGHSH and CDR2 LQKENI. V was pared by 3 bases and J by 3 bases, with 8 bases between. The CDR3 contains 14 residues. CDR3 sequence reads: CASSPQIDTGELFF. CDR3 DNA sequence: TGTGCCAGCTCACCCCAGATTGACACCGGGGAGCTGTTTTTT.